Below are 11 T cell receptor beta chains sequenced from a single sample in a study of cytomegalovirus exposure and HLA in healthy donors. The primer mix had 60 Vbeta and 13 Jbeta primers. Some clones are missing from TCRdb's copy, which holds only in-frame ones; the method was immunoSEQ multiplex PCR. The repertoire holds 75,000 to 90,000 clones, with less than 85% as singletons. Material: PBMCs. These receptors originate from a human donor in good health.

V is TRBV7-2 and J is TRBJ2-7; 9 nucleotides match TRBD1. This CDR3 region has 16 residues. Trimming cost V 5 bases and J 4 bases; bases outside gene matches: 12. Germline V gene data show CDR1 as SGHTA and CDR2 as FQGNSA. CDR3 in DNA: TGTGCCAGCAGCGCGGGACAGGGCCATAAGGTTTACGAGCAGTACTTC. Its translation: CASSAGQGHKVYEQYF.

This chain uses TRBV10-3 with TRBJ2-7; weak D call: TRBD2 (6 bases). Germline V lookup: CDR1 ENHRY, CDR2 SYGVKD. V gave up 4 bases and J gave up 3 bases, with 13 bases separating them. The CDR3 length is 14 residues. The CDR3 DNA follows: TGTGCCATCAGTGGAGGAGGGTTACACTACGAGCAGTACTTC. Its translation: CAISGGGLHYEQYF.

The chain combines TRBV4-2 with TRBJ1-2, with 11 bases that match TRBD1. Germline CDR1 is LGHNA and CDR2 is YNFKEQ. This CDR3 is built from 15 residues. Unmatched junction bases numbered 5, after V lost 4 bases and J lost 4 bases. CDR3 in amino acids: CASSPGTGGSYGYTF. CDR3 nucleotide sequence: TGTGCCAGCAGCCCCGGGACAGGGGGTAGCTATGGCTACACCTTC.

The chain employs TRBV29-1 and TRBJ1-2; TRBD1 matches 11 bases. Germline-derived CDR1 and CDR2 are SQVTM and ANQGSEA. The length of the CDR3 is 15 residues. V lost 7 bases, J lost 6 bases, and 13 bases stayed unmatched. CDR3 region: CSAGVDRGPEDGYTF. CDR3 DNA: TGCAGCGCTGGCGTGGACAGGGGGCCCGAAGATGGCTACACCTTC.

The rearrangement uses TRBV15 and TRBJ2-1, with TRBD2 identical over 7 bases. V trimming: 3 bases; J trimming: 3 bases; junction bases outside the gene matches: 5. Germline-derived CDR1 and CDR2 are LNHNV and YYDKDF (reference sequence). This CDR3 is 15 amino acids long. CDR3 sequence (DNA): TGTGCCACCAGCAGGTCGCTAGCGGTCTACAATGAGCAGTTCTTC. Translating it yields CATSRSLAVYNEQFF.

The rearrangement uses TRBV2 and TRBJ1-2; TRBD1 is a possible D gene (5 bases). V was clipped by 1 base and J by 2 bases, with 11 bases between them. The V gene's germline CDR1 is SNHLY and CDR2 FYNNEI. CDR3 length: 15 amino acids. The DNA of the CDR3 is TGTGCCAGCAGTGAAGATGGGGCACAGAACTATGGCTACACCTTC. This sequence encodes CASSEDGAQNYGYTF.

This chain joins TRBV13 and TRBJ2-7; 12 bases line up with TRBD2. Germline V gene lookup returns CDR1 PRHDT and CDR2 FYEKMQ (reference sequence). This CDR3 spans 15 amino acids. V was clipped by 5 bases and J by 5 bases; unmatched bases: 7. CDR3 sequence reads: CASSQRLAGAHEQYF. In nucleotides, the CDR3 is TGTGCCAGCAGCCAGCGACTAGCGGGGGCCCACGAGCAGTACTTC.

The CDR3, as DNA: TGTGCCAGCAGTTTGGTCAGGGCCACTACCGGGGAGCTGTTTTTT. This sequence encodes CASSLVRATTGELFF. This chain joins TRBV27 and TRBJ2-2; weak D call: TRBD1 (5 bases). V lost 3 bases and J 5 bases, leaving 13 bases between the germline ends. The CDR3 sequence is 15 residues long. Germline-derived CDR1 and CDR2 are MNHEY and SMNVEV (reference sequence).

The rearrangement uses TRBV27 and TRBJ2-7; TRBD2 agrees at 7 bases. The CDR3 totals 17 residues. Losses at the gene ends were 5 bases for V and 2 bases for J; bases not matched to a gene: 15. Germline V gives CDR1 MNHEY, CDR2 SMNVEV (reference sequence). The chain's CDR3 is CASSEGSTAGLTYEQYF. The CDR3 DNA follows: TGTGCCAGCAGTGAAGGTTCGACAGCGGGGCTAACCTACGAGCAGTACTTC.

The CDR3 nucleotides read TGTGCCAGCAGTCCCCGCCGCCTTGGGGACACCGCAGTCCCAGGCACCGGGGAGCTGTTTTTT. Its protein product is CASSPRRLGDTAVPGTGELFF. V usage is TRBV27 and J usage is TRBJ2-2, with a weak D call TRBD1 (6 bases). The length of the CDR3 is 21 residues. The V gene's germline CDR1 is MNHEY and CDR2 SMNVEV (reference sequence). Trimming left V 5 bases short and J 4 bases short, with 32 bases between.

This clone came up once. Here the CDR3 reads CATSRDRGDSYEQYF. CDR3 sequence (DNA): TGTGCCACCAGCAGAGATCGGGGGGACTCCTACGAGCAGTACTTC. V gene TRBV15 combines with J gene TRBJ2-7; TRBD2 agrees at 7 bases. Germline assignment: CDR1 LNHNV and CDR2 YYDKDF (reference sequence). This CDR3 has 15 residues. The V segment lost 0 bases and the J segment 0 bases; nucleotides outside the gene matches: 2.